Sequencing of this T cell receptor (beta chain) was carried out in a study of CD8 T cells in ankylosing spondylitis. MiXCR, applied by TCRdb to the 5' RACE reads, yields one record per CDR3 protein. The table records about 320,000 distinct CDR3 sequences, about 9.9% of them present only once. The CDR3 totals 15 residues. Germline CDR1 is LNHDA and CDR2 is SQIVND (reference sequence). Whole-study results and caveats: Clones linked with disease were CD8+ and fairly uncommon in the peripheral blood. Significantly higher representation of disease-linked clones was reported for matched ankylosing spondylitis synovial fluid. Some motif variants were previously reported in reactive arthritis synovial fluid and blood.

Details on this clonotype: Its antigen remains unidentified. Since a much larger clone is just one base distant, this may be a read error.

What was sequenced was blood, either unsorted or a sorted T cell fraction (not recorded which). This chain links TRBV19 with TRBJ2-1; 9 nucleotides align to TRBD2. The TCR sequence derives from a female donor with ankylosing spondylitis or in good health (not recorded which). The CDR3 DNA follows: TGTGCCAGTAGTATTCCGGGACTAGCCTTAAATGAGCAGTCCTTC. This translates into CASSIPGLALNEQSF.